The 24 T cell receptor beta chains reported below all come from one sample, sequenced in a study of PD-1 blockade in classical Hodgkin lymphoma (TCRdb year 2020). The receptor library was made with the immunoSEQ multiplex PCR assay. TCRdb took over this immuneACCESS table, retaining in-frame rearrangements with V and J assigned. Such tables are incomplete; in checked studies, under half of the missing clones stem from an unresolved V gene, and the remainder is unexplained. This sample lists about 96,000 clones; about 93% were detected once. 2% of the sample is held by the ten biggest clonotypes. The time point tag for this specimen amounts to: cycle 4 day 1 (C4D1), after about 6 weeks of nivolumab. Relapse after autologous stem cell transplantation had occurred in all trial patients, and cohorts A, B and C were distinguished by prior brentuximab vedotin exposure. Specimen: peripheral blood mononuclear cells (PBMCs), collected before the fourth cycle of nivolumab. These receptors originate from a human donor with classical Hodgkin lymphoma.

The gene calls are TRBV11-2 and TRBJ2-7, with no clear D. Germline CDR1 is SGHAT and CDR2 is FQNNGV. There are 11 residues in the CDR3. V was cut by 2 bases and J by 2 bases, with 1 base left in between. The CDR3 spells CASSLTYEQYF. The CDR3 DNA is TGTGCCAGCAGCTTAACCTACGAGCAGTACTTC.

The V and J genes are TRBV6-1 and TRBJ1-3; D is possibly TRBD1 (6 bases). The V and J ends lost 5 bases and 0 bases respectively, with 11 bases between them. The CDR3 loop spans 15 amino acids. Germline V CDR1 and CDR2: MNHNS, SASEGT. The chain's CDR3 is CASSPRTASGNTIYF. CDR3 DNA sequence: TGTGCCAGCAGTCCCCGGACAGCCTCTGGAAACACCATATATTTT.

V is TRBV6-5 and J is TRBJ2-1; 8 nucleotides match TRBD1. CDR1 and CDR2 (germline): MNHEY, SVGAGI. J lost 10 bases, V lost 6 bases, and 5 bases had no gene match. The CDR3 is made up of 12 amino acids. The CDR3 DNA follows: TGTGCCAGCAGCAAGCAGGGGGCGGAGCAGTTCTTC. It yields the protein CASSKQGAEQFF.

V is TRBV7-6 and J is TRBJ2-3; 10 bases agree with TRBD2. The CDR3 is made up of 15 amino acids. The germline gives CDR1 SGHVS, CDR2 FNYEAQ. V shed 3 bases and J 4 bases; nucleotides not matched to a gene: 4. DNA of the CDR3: TGTGCCAGCAGCTTGCTCAGCGGGGGGGCAGATACGCAGTATTTT. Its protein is CASSLLSGGADTQYF. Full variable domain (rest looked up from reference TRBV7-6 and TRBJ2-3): GAGVSQSPRYKVTKRGQDVALRCDPISGHVSLYWYRQALGQGPEFLTYFNYEAQQDKSGLPNDRFSAERPEGSISTLTIQRTEQRDSAMYRCASSLLSGGADTQYFGPGTRLTVL.

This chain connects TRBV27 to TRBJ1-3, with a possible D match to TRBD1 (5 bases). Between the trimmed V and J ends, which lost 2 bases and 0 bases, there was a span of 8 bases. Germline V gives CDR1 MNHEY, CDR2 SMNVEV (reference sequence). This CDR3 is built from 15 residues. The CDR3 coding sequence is TGTGCCAGCAGTTTAAGGACAAACTCTGGAAACACCATATATTTT. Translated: CASSLRTNSGNTIYF.

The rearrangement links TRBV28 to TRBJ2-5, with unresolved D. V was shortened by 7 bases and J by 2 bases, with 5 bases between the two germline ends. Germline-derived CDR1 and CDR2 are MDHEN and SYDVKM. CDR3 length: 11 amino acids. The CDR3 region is CASKLQETQYF. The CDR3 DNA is TGTGCCAGCAAGCTGCAAGAGACCCAGTACTTC.

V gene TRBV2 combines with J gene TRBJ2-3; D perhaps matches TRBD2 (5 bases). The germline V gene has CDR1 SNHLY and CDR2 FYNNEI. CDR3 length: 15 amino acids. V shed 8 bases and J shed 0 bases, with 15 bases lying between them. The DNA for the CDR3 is TGTGCCAGCTGCGAGGGTAGTCGCAGCACAGATACGCAGTATTTT. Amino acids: CASCEGSRSTDTQYF.

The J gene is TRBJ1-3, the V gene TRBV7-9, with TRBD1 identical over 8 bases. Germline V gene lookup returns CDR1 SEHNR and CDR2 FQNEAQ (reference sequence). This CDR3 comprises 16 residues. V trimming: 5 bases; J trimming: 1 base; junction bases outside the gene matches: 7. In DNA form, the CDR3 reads TGTGCCAGCAGCACCAGGACAGGGTATTCTGGAAACACCATATATTTT. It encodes CASSTRTGYSGNTIYF.

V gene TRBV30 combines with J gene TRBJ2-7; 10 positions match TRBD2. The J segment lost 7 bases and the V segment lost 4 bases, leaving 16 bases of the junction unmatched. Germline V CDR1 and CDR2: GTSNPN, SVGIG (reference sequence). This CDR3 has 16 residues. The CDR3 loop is CAWTKLAGLPSREQYF. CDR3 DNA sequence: TGTGCCTGGACAAAACTAGCGGGACTCCCCTCCCGGGAGCAGTACTTC.

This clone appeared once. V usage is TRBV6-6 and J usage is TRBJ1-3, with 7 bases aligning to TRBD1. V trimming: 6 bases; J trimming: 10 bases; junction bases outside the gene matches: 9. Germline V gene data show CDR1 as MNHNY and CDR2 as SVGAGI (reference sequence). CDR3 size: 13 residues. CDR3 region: CASSPGTVGTIYF. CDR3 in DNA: TGTGCCAGCAGCCCCGGGACAGTCGGTACCATATATTTT.

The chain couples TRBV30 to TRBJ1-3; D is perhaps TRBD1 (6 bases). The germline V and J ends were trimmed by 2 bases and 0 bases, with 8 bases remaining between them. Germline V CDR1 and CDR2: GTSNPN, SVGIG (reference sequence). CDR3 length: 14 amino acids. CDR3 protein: CAWSTGISGNTIYF. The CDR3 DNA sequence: TGTGCCTGGAGTACAGGGATCTCTGGAAACACCATATATTTT.

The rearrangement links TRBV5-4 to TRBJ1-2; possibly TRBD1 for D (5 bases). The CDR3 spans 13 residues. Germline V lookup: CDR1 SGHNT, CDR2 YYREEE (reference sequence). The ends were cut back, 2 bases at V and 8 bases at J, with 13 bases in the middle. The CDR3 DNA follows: TGTGCCAGCAGCTTAGACACAGGTTTCGGCTACACCTTC. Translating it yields CASSLDTGFGYTF.

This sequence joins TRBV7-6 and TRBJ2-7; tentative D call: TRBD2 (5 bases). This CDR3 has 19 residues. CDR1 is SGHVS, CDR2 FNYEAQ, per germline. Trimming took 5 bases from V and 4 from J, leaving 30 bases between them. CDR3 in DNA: TGTGCCAGCAGCCCCCGGCCCCGGGCGGGTAGCCCGGAGATTTACGAGCAGTACTTC. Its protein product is CASSPRPRAGSPEIYEQYF.

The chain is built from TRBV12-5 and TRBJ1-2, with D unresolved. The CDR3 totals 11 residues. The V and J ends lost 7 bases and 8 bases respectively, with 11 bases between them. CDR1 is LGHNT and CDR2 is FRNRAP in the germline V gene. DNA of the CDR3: TGTGCTAGTGAATGGGCAAGCGGCTACACCTTC. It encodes CASEWASGYTF.

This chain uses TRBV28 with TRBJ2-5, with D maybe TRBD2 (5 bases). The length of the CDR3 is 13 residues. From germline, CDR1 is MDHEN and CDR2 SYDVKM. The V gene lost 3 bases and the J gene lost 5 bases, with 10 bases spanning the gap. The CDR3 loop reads CASSFEGGETQYF. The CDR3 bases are TGTGCCAGCAGTTTTGAGGGTGGTGAGACCCAGTACTTC.

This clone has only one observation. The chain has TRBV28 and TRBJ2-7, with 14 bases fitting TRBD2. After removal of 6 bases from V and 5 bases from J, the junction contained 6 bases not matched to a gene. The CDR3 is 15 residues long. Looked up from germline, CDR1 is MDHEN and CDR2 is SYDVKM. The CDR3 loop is CASRRTSGRSHEQYF. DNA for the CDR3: TGTGCCAGCAGACGGACTAGCGGGAGGTCCCACGAGCAGTACTTC. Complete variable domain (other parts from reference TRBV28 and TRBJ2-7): DVKVTQSSRYLVKRTGEKVFLECVQDMDHENMFWYRQDPGLGLRLIYFSYDVKMKEKGDIPEGYSVSREKKERFSLILESASTNQTSMYLCASRRTSGRSHEQYFGPGTRLTVT.

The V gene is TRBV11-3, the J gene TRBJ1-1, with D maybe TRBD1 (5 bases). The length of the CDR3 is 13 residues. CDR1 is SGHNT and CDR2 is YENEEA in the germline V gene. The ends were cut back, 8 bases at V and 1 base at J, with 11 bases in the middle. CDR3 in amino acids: CASAPGGNTEAFF. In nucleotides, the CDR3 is TGTGCCAGCGCGCCGGGGGGGAACACTGAAGCTTTCTTT. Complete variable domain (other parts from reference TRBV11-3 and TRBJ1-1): EAGVVQSPRYKIIEKKQPVAFWCNPISGHNTLYWYLQNLGQGPELLIRYENEEAVDDSQLPKDRFSAERLKGVDSTLKIQPAELGDSAVYLCASAPGGNTEAFFGQGTRLTVV.

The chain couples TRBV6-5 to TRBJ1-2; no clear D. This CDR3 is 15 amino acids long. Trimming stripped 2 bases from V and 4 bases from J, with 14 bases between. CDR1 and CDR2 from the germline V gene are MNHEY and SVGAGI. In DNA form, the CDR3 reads TGTGCCAGCAGTTACCGGGTCTCGGGTGGCTATGGCTACACCTTC. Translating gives CASSYRVSGGYGYTF.

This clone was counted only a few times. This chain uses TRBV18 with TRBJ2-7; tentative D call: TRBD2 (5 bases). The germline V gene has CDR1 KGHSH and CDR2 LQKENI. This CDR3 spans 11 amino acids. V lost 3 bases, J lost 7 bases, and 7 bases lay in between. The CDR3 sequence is CASSPGKEQYF. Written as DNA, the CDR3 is TGTGCCAGCTCACCCGGGAAGGAGCAGTACTTC.

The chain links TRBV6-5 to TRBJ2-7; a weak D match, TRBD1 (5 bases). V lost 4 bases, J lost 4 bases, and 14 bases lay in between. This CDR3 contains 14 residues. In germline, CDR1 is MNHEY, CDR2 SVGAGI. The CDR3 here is CASSSQAFGYEQYF. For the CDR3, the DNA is TGTGCCAGCAGTTCACAGGCCTTCGGGTACGAGCAGTACTTC.

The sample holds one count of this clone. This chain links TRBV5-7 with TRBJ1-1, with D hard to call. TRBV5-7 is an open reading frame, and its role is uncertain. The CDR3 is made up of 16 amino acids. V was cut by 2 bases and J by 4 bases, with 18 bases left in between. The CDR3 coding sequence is TGTGCCAGCAGCTTTATCGTTCCGTGGAGATCCACTGAAGCTTTCTTT. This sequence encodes CASSFIVPWRSTEAFF.

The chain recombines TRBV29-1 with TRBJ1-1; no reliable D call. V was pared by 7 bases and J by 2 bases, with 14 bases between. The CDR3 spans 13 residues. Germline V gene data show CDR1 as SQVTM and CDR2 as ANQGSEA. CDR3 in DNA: TGCAGCGGCGCCAACCTCCGTAACACTGAAGCTTTCTTT. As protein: CSGANLRNTEAFF. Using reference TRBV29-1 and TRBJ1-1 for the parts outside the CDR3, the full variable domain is SAVISQKPSRDICQRGTSLTIQCQVDSQVTMMFWYRQQPGQSLTLIATANQGSEATYESGFVIDKFPISRPNLTFSTLTVSNMSPEDSSIYLCSGANLRNTEAFFGQGTRLTVV.

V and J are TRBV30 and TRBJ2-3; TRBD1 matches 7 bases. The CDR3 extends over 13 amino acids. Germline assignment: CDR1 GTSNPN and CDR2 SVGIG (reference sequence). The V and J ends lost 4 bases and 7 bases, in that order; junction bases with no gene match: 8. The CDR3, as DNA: TGTGCCTGGAAGGGACAGTACTTCAATACGCAGTATTTT. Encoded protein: CAWKGQYFNTQYF.

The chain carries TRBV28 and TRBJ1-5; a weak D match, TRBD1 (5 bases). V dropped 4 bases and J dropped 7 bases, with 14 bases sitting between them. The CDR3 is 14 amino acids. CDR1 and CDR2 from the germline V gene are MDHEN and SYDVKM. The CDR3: CASSSGQRRQPQHF. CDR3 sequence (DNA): TGTGCCAGCAGTTCGGGGCAGAGAAGACAGCCCCAGCATTTT.